This T cell receptor beta chain was recorded in a study of T cell responses to AZD1222 COVID-19 vaccine. Study outcomes and limitations: It was only after the peak T cell response that any repertoires were sampled.

Regarding this clone: Its cognate antigen is unknown.

Clones were read by immunoSEQ multiplex PCR, and TCRdb kept only the in-frame ones, dropping some. This table has 130,000 to 150,000 clones, about 90% appearing once. Sequenced material: peripheral blood, taken 28 days after the second AZD1222 dose. The TCR was taken from an adult who received the AZD1222 COVID-19 vaccine.

The CDR3 loop reads CASSPQGGMSGGFEQFF. The DNA for the CDR3 is TGTGCCAGCAGCCCGCAGGGGGGAATGAGCGGGGGGTTTGAGCAGTTCTTC. The rearrangement links TRBV7-2 to TRBJ2-1; 9 positions match TRBD2. This CDR3 has 17 amino acids. CDR1 is SGHTA and CDR2 is FQGNSA in the germline V gene. With 5 bases clipped from V and 9 bases from J, the junction kept 17 bases outside the gene matches.